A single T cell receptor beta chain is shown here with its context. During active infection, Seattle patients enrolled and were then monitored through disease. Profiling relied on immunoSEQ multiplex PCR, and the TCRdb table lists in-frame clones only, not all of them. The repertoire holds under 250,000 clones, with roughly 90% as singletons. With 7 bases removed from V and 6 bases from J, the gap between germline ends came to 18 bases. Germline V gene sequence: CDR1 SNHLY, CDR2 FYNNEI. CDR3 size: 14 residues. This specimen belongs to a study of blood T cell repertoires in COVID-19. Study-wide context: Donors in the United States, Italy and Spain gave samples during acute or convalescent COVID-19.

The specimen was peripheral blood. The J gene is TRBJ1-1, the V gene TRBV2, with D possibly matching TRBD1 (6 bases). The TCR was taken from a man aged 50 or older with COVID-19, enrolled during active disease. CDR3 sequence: CASKLRTAGSEAFF. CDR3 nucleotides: TGTGCCAGCAAGCTCCGGACAGCAGGTTCTGAAGCTTTCTTT.